The 26 T cell receptor gamma chains below all came from one sample that was sequenced in a study of Vδ1+ human thymocytes. Sequences come from RNA converted to cDNA by reverse transcription. Pooled V-gene forward primers with one constant-region reverse primer generated the CDR3 amplicons by multiplex PCR. TCRdb re-called the multiplex PCR reads with CATT. The sample lists tens of thousands of gamma-chain clones, 20% seen once, with 1.5% to 2% in the top ten. No antigens are known for them. Study-wide points: Thymic TRG and TRD repertoires appeared highly polyclonal, with Gaussian CDR3 length distributions.

Specimen: Vdelta1+ gamma-delta thymocytes from the thymus. Described subset: FACS-sorted CD3+ TCRalphabeta- TCRVdelta1+ TCRVdelta2- thymocytes. The source of these receptors is a boy in the first two years of life who had congenital heart surgery.

V is TRGV3 and J is TRGJ1 or TRGJ2. Germline V lookup: CDR1 VTNTFY, CDR2 YDVSTARD (reference sequence). The junction had 8 bases not matched to a gene; V was cut back by 0 bases and J by 12 bases. The CDR3 totals 12 residues. This chain's CDR3 is CATWDRRSRKLF. DNA for the CDR3: TGTGCCACCTGGGACAGGCGGTCGCGGAAACTCTTT.

Concerning this clone: The junction differs from germline at one of its ends, possibly a read error. The V call is TRGV3, the J call TRGJ1 or TRGJ2. The CDR3 length is 12 residues. Germline values: CDR1 VTNTFY, CDR2 YDVSTARD (reference sequence). The CDR3 here is CATWDWSYKKLF. In DNA, the CDR3 is TGCGCCACCTGGGACTGGAGTTATAAGAAACTCTTT.

The V gene is TRGV5, the J gene TRGJP2. V was pared by 0 bases and J by 8 bases, with 12 bases of the junction left unmatched. CDR1 is VINAFY and CDR2 is YDVSNSKD in the germline V gene. The length of the CDR3 is 16 residues. The CDR3 spells CATWDRPRRHDWIKTF. In DNA, the CDR3 is TGTGCCACCTGGGACAGGCCTAGGCGTCACGATTGGATCAAGACGTTT.

The V gene is TRGV8, the J gene TRGJP1. After removal of 3 bases from V and 3 bases from J, the junction contained 4 bases not matched to a gene. CDR1 is VENAVY and CDR2 is YDSYNSRV in the germline V gene. This CDR3 has 14 amino acids. CDR3 sequence: CATWDCPTGWFKIF. CDR3 DNA: TGTGCCACCTGGGATTGTCCCACTGGTTGGTTCAAGATATTT.

The V and J genes are TRGV9 and TRGJ1 or TRGJ2. The ends lost 8 bases at V and 2 bases at J; junction bases unmatched: 3. Germline assignment: CDR1 GITISATS and CDR2 ISYDGTV (reference sequence). This CDR3 contains 11 residues. The CDR3, as DNA: TGTGCCTTGTTCGATTATTATAAGAAACTCTTT. Residues: CALFDYYKKLF.

The rearrangement joins TRGV2 to TRGJ1 or TRGJ2. Germline assignment: CDR1 EGSNGY and CDR2 YDSYNSKV. V shed 3 bases, J shed 4 bases, and the junction held 9 bases outside the gene matches. The CDR3 sequence is 14 residues long. CDR3 region: CATWDRASYYKKLF. CDR3 in DNA: TGTGCCACCTGGGACCGGGCGTCATATTATAAGAAACTCTTT.

This clone appeared a few times. The rearrangement links TRGV5 to TRGJ1 or TRGJ2. Losses at the gene ends were 3 bases for V and 4 bases for J; bases not matched to a gene: 9. Germline CDR1 reads VINAFY; CDR2 reads YDVSNSKD. This CDR3 region has 14 residues. The CDR3 is CATWDGPWYYKKLF. The DNA of the CDR3 is TGTGCCACCTGGGACGGGCCTTGGTATTATAAGAAACTCTTT.

The chain is built from TRGV9 and TRGJ1 or TRGJ2. The J segment lost 1 base and the V segment lost 1 base, leaving 4 bases of the junction unmatched. This CDR3 has 14 amino acids. Germline CDR1 is GITISATS and CDR2 is ISYDGTV (reference sequence). DNA for the CDR3: TGTGCCTTGTGGGAGGTTATCAATTATTATAAGAAACTCTTT. It translates to CALWEVINYYKKLF.

J is TRGJ1 or TRGJ2 and V is TRGV3. CDR1 is VTNTFY, CDR2 YDVSTARD, per germline (reference sequence). The length of the CDR3 is 14 residues. The junction had 5 bases not matched to a gene; V was cut back by 1 base and J by 2 bases. CDR3 sequence reads: CATWDSLDYYKKLF. CDR3 bases: TGTGCCACCTGGGACAGCCTCGATTATTATAAGAAACTCTTT.

This clone was seen more than once but under ten times. The chain carries TRGV9 and TRGJ1 or TRGJ2. The CDR3 is made up of 10 amino acids. V lost 3 bases, J lost 10 bases, and 3 bases stayed unmatched. Germline-derived CDR1 and CDR2 are GITISATS and ISYDGTV (reference sequence). Written as DNA, the CDR3 is TGTGCCTTGTGGGAGCCGAAGAAACTCTTT. Protein sequence: CALWEPKKLF.

The genes are TRGV4 and TRGJ1 or TRGJ2. V lost 5 bases, J lost 3 bases, and 10 bases stayed unmatched. Per germline, CDR1 EGSTGY and CDR2 YDSYTSSV. This CDR3 has 14 amino acids. CDR3 bases: TGTGCCACCTGGGGAGGGGGGATTTATTATAAGAAACTCTTT. This gives the protein CATWGGGIYYKKLF.

This clone was observed a few times. The gene calls are TRGV9 and TRGJP2. V was pared by 2 bases and J by 5 bases, with 8 bases of the junction left unmatched. Germline CDR1 and CDR2: GITISATS and ISYDGTV (reference sequence). The CDR3 loop spans 15 amino acids. The CDR3 protein is CALWEERKSDWIKTF. CDR3 nucleotides: TGTGCCTTGTGGGAGGAAAGAAAAAGTGATTGGATCAAGACGTTT.

This clone was counted between two and nine times. Other DNA sequences in this sample translate to the same CDR3. This chain links TRGV4 with TRGJP2. The length of the CDR3 is 15 residues. Trimming at V came to 1 base and at J to 3 bases, leaving 5 bases not matched to a gene. The V gene's germline CDR1 is EGSTGY and CDR2 YDSYTSSV. The CDR3 sequence is CATWDGLRSDWIKTF. CDR3 nucleotide sequence: TGTGCCACCTGGGATGGACTTCGTAGTGATTGGATCAAGACGTTT.

This clone was seen a handful of times. Different DNA sequences within this sample yield the same CDR3. The J gene is TRGJ1 or TRGJ2, the V gene TRGV5. V lost 0 bases to trimming and J lost 4 bases; unmatched junction nucleotides: 6. This CDR3 is built from 14 residues. Looked up from germline, CDR1 is VINAFY and CDR2 is YDVSNSKD. CDR3 sequence (DNA): TGTGCCACCTGGGACAGGCCTTTGTATTATAAGAAACTCTTT. Its translation is CATWDRPLYYKKLF.

This clone was seen a handful of times. The chain has TRGV8 and TRGJ1 or TRGJ2. The CDR3 consists of 11 residues. Trimming cost V 0 bases and J 11 bases; bases outside gene matches: 4. Germline V gene data show CDR1 as VENAVY and CDR2 as YDSYNSRV. The CDR3 protein is CATWDRGEKLF. The CDR3 bases are TGTGCCACCTGGGATAGGGGAGAGAAACTCTTT.

This clone was observed a handful of times. This chain links TRGV9 with TRGJ1 or TRGJ2. The junction had 4 bases not matched to a gene; V was cut back by 0 bases and J by 8 bases. Germline values: CDR1 GITISATS, CDR2 ISYDGTV (reference sequence). There are 12 residues in the CDR3. The CDR3 coding sequence is TGTGCCTTGTGGGAGGTGATTAATAAGAAACTCTTT. This translates into CALWEVINKKLF.

This clone was detected only a few times. The rearrangement uses TRGV9 and TRGJ1 or TRGJ2. Germline-derived CDR1 and CDR2 are GITISATS and ISYDGTV (reference sequence). With 2 bases clipped from V and 3 bases from J, the junction kept 7 bases outside the gene matches. This CDR3 comprises 14 residues. The CDR3 here is CALWEGFLYYKKLF. The CDR3 nucleotides read TGTGCCTTGTGGGAGGGATTCCTTTATTATAAGAAACTCTTT.

This clone was detected only a few times. This sequence joins TRGV8 and TRGJ1 or TRGJ2. The CDR3 is 10 amino acids. Germline CDR1 reads VENAVY; CDR2 reads YDSYNSRV. Losses at the gene ends were 10 bases for V and 5 bases for J; bases not matched to a gene: 5. The CDR3 DNA reads as TGTGCCACAGGCGATTATAAGAAACTCTTT. As protein: CATGDYKKLF.

This clone was counted a few times. The chain employs TRGV4 and TRGJ1 or TRGJ2. V lost 5 bases, J lost 0 bases, and 7 bases stayed unmatched. This CDR3 region has 14 residues. CDR1 EGSTGY and CDR2 YDSYTSSV come from the germline V gene. The CDR3 reads CATWANANYYKKLF. DNA of the CDR3: TGTGCCACCTGGGCAAACGCGAATTATTATAAGAAACTCTTT.

V usage is TRGV4 and J usage is TRGJ1 or TRGJ2. Germline CDR1 reads EGSTGY; CDR2 reads YDSYTSSV. With 6 bases clipped from V and 7 bases from J, the junction kept 12 bases outside the gene matches. The CDR3 spans 13 residues. CDR3 amino acids: CATWPLGLYKKLF. In nucleotides, the CDR3 is TGTGCCACCTGGCCTCTCGGGTTGTATAAGAAACTCTTT.

This clone occurred a few times. The rearrangement links TRGV8 to TRGJ1 or TRGJ2. Germline CDR1 VENAVY, CDR2 YDSYNSRV. The CDR3 length is 12 residues. The V and J ends lost 0 bases and 13 bases, in that order; junction bases with no gene match: 9. The CDR3 coding sequence is TGTGCCACCTGGGATAGGCTCCGTCGCAAACTCTTT. Amino acids: CATWDRLRRKLF.

This clone occurred a few times. The V call is TRGV5, the J call TRGJP1. The ends lost 0 bases at V and 4 bases at J; junction bases unmatched: 20. The CDR3 has 20 amino acids. Germline values: CDR1 VINAFY, CDR2 YDVSNSKD. The CDR3 DNA is TGTGCCACCTGGGACAGGCCGAGCAATCAGGGTCCCGACACTGGTTGGTTCAAGATATTT. Translated: CATWDRPSNQGPDTGWFKIF.

This clone came up a few times. The same CDR3 is also encoded by other DNA sequences in this sample. This chain links TRGV2 with TRGJ1 or TRGJ2. The CDR3 sequence is 13 residues long. With V trimmed by 0 bases and J by 7 bases, 6 bases remained unmatched. Germline CDR1 EGSNGY, CDR2 YDSYNSKV. The CDR3 reads CATWDGPRYKKLF. In DNA form, the CDR3 reads TGTGCCACCTGGGACGGGCCGAGATATAAGAAACTCTTT.

To note about this clone: The same CDR3 also results from other DNA sequences found in this sample. The V call is TRGV9, the J call TRGJ1 or TRGJ2. There are 13 residues in the CDR3. V was pared by 0 bases and J by 7 bases, with 6 bases of the junction left unmatched. Germline loops: CDR1 GITISATS, CDR2 ISYDGTV (reference sequence). CDR3 in amino acids: CALWEVLGYKKLF. CDR3 in DNA: TGTGCCTTGTGGGAGGTGCTTGGGTATAAGAAACTCTTT.

The chain carries TRGV8 and TRGJP2. V shed 5 bases and J 2 bases; nucleotides not matched to a gene: 8. Germline V lookup: CDR1 VENAVY, CDR2 YDSYNSRV. The CDR3 runs to 15 residues. In DNA form, the CDR3 reads TGTGCCACCTGGGCCATGAGGAGTAGTGATTGGATCAAGACGTTT. Amino acids: CATWAMRSSDWIKTF.

This clone has more than one count but fewer than ten. The V gene is TRGV2, the J gene TRGJ1 or TRGJ2. Germline CDR1 is EGSNGY and CDR2 is YDSYNSKV. There are 13 residues in the CDR3. V lost 3 bases to trimming and J lost 4 bases; unmatched junction nucleotides: 6. CDR3 in DNA: TGTGCCACCTGGGACTTGGGGTATTATAAGAAACTCTTT. It codes for CATWDLGYYKKLF.